Below, one T cell receptor beta chain is given with its context. Its specific antigen is unknown. Base-call qualities are not available, and no considerably larger clone is one nucleotide away. This entry is derived from a study of blood T cell repertoires in COVID-19 (dated by TCRdb to about 2020). In terms of the full investigation: Collaborator samples came from the United States, Italy and Spain and covered acute and convalescent phases of COVID-19. Deeply sampled blood TCRbeta repertoires from subjects exposed to, actively infected with, or recovered from COVID-19 were included in the dataset. The repertoires were made available in a free public database intended to serve as a resource for research on the immune response to SARS-CoV-2. The sample metadata nearly always contained a de-identified subject ID, COVID-19 status, age in years and sex. Where available, HLA class I and class II types were taken from metadata supplied by the sample provider and were not determined by assay-based typing. The samples were drawn from two sources: the first 160 participants of the ongoing ImmuneRACE study, and over 1,000 subjects contributed by 6 global collaborators. The prospective study material was composed of cDNA or gDNA derived from T cells, B-cell-depleted T cells, or PBMCs. Findings and caveats that apply to the study as a whole: The amount of clinical and demographic metadata varied by source and participant and was provided uncurated.

Whole blood was collected in K2EDTA tubes by collaborating institutions according to the institutions' own protocols. Collaborator samples were shipped for TCRbeta analysis as frozen whole blood, isolated PBMCs, or DNA extracted from either sample type. TCRbeta CDR3 regions were amplified from genomic DNA using the immunoSEQ Assay, a bias-controlled multiplex PCR. In the authors' own workflow: The number of nucleated cells in each sample was estimated by amplification of reference gene primers within the assay. To quantify the absolute abundance of each unique TCRbeta CDR3 rearrangement, sequence reads were collapsed and filtered. For each sample, productive Simpson clonality was calculated as the square root of Simpson's diversity index across productive rearrangements. TCRdb took over this immuneACCESS table, retaining in-frame rearrangements with V and J assigned. Such tables are incomplete; in checked studies, under half of the missing clones stem from an unresolved V gene, and the remainder is unexplained. That table furnishes V, J and clone size, whereas the DNA furnished D and trimming. The sample table holds some 83,000 clones, of which 84% were seen once. Roughly 4% of the sample goes to the ten largest clones.

The CDR3 holds 15 amino acids from the cysteine to the phenylalanine. The CDR3 DNA has 45 bases and is translated from base 1. CDR1 and CDR2 are read off the germline V gene as SGHTA and FQGNSA. Relative to germline, V is missing 2 bases and J is missing 4 bases, with 7 bases of the junction outside any gene match. The rearranged segments are TRBV7-2 and TRBJ2-5; 7 central bases correspond to TRBD2. Material: peripheral blood. The receptor comes from a middle-aged man with acute or convalescent COVID-19. Read as DNA, the sequence is TGTGCCAGCAGCTTACCGAGCGGGGCGGTAGAGACCCAGTACTTC. The translation is CASSLPSGAVETQYF. The reference TRBV7-2 and TRBJ2-5 proteins fill in what lies around the CDR3, so the full variable domain reads GAGVSQSPSNKVTEKGKDVELRCDPISGHTALYWYRQSLGQGLEFLIYFQGNSAPDKSGLPSDRFSAERTGGSVSTLTIQRTQQEDSAVYLCASSLPSGAVETQYFGPGTRLLVL.